This note documents a single T cell receptor beta chain sequence. The antigen is undetermined. This entry comes from a study of PD-L1 blockade in urothelial cancer. Study information: Reported median T cell count for blood samples was 120,000 to 150,000.

The length of the CDR3 is 14 residues. V was cut by 4 bases and J by 10 bases, with 14 bases left in between. Germline CDR1 is SNHLY and CDR2 is FYNNEI. Study-wide results and caveats: A below-median TCR clonality in blood before treatment predicted better survival.

Libraries were prepared by immunoSEQ multiplex PCR; TCRdb keeps only in-frame clonotypes and omits some of them. The data show more than 30,000 clones, roughly 84% seen once. The clonotype was recovered from a man aged 60-69 years with urothelial cancer. The gene calls are TRBV2 and TRBJ1-6; no definite D call. The starting material was PBMCs, obtained around atezolizumab (anti-PD-L1) treatment. In nucleotides, the CDR3 is TGTGCCAGCAGTGTTGAGGGTTTAGGATCACCCCTCCACTTT. As protein: CASSVEGLGSPLHF.